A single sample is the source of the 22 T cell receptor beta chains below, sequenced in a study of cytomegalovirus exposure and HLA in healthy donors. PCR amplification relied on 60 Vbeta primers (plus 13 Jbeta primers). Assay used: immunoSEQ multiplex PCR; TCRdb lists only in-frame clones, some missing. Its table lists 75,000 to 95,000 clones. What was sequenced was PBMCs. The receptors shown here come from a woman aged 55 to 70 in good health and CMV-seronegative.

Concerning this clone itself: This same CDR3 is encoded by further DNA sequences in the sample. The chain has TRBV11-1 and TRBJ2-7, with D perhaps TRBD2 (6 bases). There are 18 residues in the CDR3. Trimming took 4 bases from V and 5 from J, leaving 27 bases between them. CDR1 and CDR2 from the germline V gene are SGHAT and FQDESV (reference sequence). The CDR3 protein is CASSSLWGGGSLVDEQYF. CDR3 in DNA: TGTGCCAGCAGCTCCCTTTGGGGAGGAGGGTCCTTGGTGGACGAGCAGTACTTC. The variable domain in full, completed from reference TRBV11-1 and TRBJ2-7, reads EAEVAQSPRYKITEKSQAVAFWCDPISGHATLYWYRQILGQGPELLVQFQDESVVDDSQLPKDRFSAERLKGVDSTLKIQPAELGDSAMYLCASSSLWGGGSLVDEQYFGPGTRLTVT.

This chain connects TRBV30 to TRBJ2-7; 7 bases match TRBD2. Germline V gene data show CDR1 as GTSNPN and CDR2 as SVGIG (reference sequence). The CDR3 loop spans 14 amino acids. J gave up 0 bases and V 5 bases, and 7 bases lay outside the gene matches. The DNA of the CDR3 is TGTGCCTGGGGCTCGCGGGGGAGCTCCTACGAGCAGTACTTC. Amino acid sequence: CAWGSRGSSYEQYF.

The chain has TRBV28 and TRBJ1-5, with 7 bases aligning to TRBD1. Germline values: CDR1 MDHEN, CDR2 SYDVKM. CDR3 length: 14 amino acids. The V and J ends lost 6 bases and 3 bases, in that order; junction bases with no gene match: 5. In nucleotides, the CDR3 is TGTGCCAGCAGGTATGGGACAGTCAATCAGCCCCAGCATTTT. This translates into CASRYGTVNQPQHF.

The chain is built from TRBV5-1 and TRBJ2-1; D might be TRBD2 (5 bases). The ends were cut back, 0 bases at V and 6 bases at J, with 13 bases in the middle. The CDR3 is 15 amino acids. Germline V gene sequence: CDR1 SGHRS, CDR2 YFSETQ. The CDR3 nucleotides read TGCGCCAGCAGCTTGGAAGCTAGCTTCGCCAATGAGCAGTTCTTC. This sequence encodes CASSLEASFANEQFF.

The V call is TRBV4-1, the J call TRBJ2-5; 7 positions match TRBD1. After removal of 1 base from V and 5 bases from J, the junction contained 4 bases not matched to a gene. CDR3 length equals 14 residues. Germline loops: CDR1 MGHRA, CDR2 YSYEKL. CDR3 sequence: CASSQVGGPETQYF. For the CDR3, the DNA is TGCGCCAGCAGCCAAGTAGGGGGCCCGGAGACCCAGTACTTC.

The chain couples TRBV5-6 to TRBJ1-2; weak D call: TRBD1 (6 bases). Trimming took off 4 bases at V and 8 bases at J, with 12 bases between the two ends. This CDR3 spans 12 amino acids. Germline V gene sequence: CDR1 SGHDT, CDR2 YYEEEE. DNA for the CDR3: TGTGCCAGCAGCCCCGGACAGTGGGGCTACACCTTC. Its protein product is CASSPGQWGYTF. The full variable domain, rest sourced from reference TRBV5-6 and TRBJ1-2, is DAGVTQSPTHLIKTRGQQVTLRCSPKSGHDTVSWYQQALGQGPQFIFQYYEEEERQRGNFPDRFSGHQFPNYSSELNVNALLLGDSALYLCASSPGQWGYTFGSGTRLTVV.

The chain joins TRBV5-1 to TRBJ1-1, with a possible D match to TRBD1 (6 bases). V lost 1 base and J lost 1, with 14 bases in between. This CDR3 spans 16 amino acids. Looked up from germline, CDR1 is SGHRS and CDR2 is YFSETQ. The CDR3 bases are TGCGCCAGCAGCTTGTCGGGACAATGGACGAACACTGAAGCTTTCTTT. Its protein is CASSLSGQWTNTEAFF.

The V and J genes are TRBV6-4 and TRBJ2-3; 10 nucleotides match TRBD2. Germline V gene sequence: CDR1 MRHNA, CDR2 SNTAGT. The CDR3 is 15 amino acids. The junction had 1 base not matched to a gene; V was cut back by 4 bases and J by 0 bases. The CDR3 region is CASSVLAGSTDTQYF. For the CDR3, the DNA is TGTGCCAGCAGTGTACTAGCGGGAAGCACAGATACGCAGTATTTT.

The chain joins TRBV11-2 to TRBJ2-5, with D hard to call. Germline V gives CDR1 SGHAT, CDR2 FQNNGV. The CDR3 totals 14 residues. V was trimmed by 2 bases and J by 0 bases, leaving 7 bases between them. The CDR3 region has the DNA TGTGCCAGCAGCTTAAACGACTACCAAGAGACCCAGTACTTC. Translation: CASSLNDYQETQYF.

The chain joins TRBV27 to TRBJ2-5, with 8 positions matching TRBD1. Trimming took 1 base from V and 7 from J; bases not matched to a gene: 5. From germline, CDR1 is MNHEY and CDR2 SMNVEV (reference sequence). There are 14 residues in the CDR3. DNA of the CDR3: TGTGCCAGCAGTTTATTTCAGGGGGCTGGGACCCAGTACTTC. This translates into CASSLFQGAGTQYF.

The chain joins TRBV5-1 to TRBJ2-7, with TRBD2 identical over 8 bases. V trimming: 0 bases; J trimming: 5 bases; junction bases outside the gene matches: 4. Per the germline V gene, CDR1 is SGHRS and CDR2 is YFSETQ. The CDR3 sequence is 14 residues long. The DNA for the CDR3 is TGCGCCAGCAGCTTGGCCAGCGGGAGCGACGAGCAGTACTTC. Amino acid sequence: CASSLASGSDEQYF.

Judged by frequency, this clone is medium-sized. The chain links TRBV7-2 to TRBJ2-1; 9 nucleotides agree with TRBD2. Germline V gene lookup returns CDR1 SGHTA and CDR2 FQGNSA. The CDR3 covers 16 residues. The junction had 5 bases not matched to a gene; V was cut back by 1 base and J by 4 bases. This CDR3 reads CASSLVRLAVYNEQFF. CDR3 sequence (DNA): TGTGCCAGCAGCTTAGTACGACTAGCGGTTTACAATGAGCAGTTCTTC.

This CDR3 reads CASQREALSSIQYF. Here the CDR3 DNA reads TGTGCCAGTCAGAGGGAGGCCCTCTCGAGCATTCAGTACTTC. V and J are TRBV19 and TRBJ2-4, with a tentative D call TRBD2 (6 bases). Germline CDR1 LNHDA, CDR2 SQIVND (reference sequence). Trimming took off 8 bases at V and 9 bases at J, with 20 bases between the two ends. CDR3 length equals 14 residues.

The CDR3: CASAAAGTETNEQFF. The CDR3 region has the DNA TGTGCCAGCGCCGCGGCCGGGACTGAGACCAATGAGCAGTTCTTC. The chain is built from TRBV18 and TRBJ2-1; D perhaps matches TRBD2 (6 bases). Germline V gene sequence: CDR1 KGHSH, CDR2 LQKENI. V shed 8 bases and J shed 6 bases, with 20 bases lying between them. The length of the CDR3 is 15 residues.

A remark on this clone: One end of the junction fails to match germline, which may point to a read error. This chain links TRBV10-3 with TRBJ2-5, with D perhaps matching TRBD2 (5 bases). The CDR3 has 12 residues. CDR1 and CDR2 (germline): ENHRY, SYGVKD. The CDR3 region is CAISDFAGLEDF. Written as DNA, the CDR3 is TGTGCCATCAGTGATTTTGCTGGACTTGAGGACTTC.

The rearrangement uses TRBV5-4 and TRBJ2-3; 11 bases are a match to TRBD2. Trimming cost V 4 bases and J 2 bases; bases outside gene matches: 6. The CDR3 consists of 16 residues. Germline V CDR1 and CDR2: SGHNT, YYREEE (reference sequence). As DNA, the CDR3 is TGTGCCAGCAGCCCCGGGACTAGCGGAATCACAGATACGCAGTATTTT. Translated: CASSPGTSGITDTQYF.

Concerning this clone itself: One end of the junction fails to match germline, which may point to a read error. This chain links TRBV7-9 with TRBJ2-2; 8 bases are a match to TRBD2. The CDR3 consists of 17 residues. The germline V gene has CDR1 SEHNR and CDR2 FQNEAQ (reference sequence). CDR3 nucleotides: TGTGCCAGCAGCTTACAATTGGGCGGGGGGAACAGCGGGGAGCTGTTTTTT. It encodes CASSLQLGGGNSGELFF.

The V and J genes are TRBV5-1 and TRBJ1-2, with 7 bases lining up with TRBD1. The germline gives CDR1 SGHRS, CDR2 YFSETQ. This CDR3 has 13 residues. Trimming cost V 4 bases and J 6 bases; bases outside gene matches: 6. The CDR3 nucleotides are TGCGCCAGCAGCCTTACAGGGGAGAATGGCTACACCTTC. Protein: CASSLTGENGYTF.

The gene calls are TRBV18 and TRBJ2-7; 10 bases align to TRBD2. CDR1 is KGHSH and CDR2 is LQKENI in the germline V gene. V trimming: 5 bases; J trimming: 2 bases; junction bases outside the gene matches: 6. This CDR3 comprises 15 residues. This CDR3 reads CASSGDSGRAYEQYF. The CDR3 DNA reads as TGTGCCAGCTCAGGAGACAGCGGGAGGGCCTACGAGCAGTACTTC.

The CDR3 sequence: CASSSGTDTQYF. The CDR3 coding sequence is TGTGCCAGCAGCTCCGGGACAGATACGCAGTATTTT. The chain couples TRBV7-9 to TRBJ2-3; no firm D call. CDR1 is SEHNR and CDR2 is FQNEAQ in the germline V gene (reference sequence). The CDR3 runs to 12 residues. The V gene lost 4 bases and the J gene lost 3 bases, with 5 bases spanning the gap.

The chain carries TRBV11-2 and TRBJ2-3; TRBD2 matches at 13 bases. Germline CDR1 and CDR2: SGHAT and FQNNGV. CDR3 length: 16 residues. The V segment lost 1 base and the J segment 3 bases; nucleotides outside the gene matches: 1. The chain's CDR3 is CASSLGGLAGTDTQYF. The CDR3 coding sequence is TGTGCCAGCAGCTTAGGGGGACTAGCGGGAACAGATACGCAGTATTTT.

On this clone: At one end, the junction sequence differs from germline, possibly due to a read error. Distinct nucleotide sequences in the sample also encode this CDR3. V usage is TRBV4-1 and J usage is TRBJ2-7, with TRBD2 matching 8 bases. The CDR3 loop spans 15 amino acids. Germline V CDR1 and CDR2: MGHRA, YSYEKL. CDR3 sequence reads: CASSQETSASYEQYF. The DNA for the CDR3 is TGCGCCAGCAGCCAAGAGACTAGCGCCTCCTACGAGCAGTACTTT.